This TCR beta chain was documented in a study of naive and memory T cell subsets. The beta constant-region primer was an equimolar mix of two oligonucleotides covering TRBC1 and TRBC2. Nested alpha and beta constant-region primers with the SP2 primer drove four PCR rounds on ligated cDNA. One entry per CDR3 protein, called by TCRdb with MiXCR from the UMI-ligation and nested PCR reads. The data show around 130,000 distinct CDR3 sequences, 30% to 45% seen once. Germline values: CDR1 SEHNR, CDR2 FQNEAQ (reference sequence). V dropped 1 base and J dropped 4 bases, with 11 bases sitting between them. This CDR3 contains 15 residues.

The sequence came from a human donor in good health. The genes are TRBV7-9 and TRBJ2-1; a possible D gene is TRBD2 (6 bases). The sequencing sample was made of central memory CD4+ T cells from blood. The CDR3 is CASSLGGTAYNEQFF. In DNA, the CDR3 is TGTGCCAGCAGCTTAGGTGGGACTGCATACAATGAGCAGTTCTTC.